These T cell receptor beta chains were read from a single sample in a study of cytomegalovirus exposure and HLA in healthy donors. Only in-frame clones appear in the TCRdb table, and some are missing; sequencing was by immunoSEQ multiplex PCR. The data hold some 190,000 clones, with over 65% observed a single time. The sequenced sample was PBMCs. These receptors originate from a man aged 18-30 years in good health and CMV-seronegative. Both conserved end residues are part of each CDR3. D genes are given only for firm matches. Rows may omit the clone size; those that give it use once, few, many or a size class.

j_gene | abundance | d_gene | v_gene | CDR3nt | CDR3aa
TRBJ1-2 | . | . | TRBV4-2 | TGTGCCAGCAGCCAAGATTGGGCAAATGGCTACACCTTC | CASSQDWANGYTF
TRBJ1-2 | . | . | TRBV7-8 | TGTGCCAGCAGCTGGGCAACTAACTATGGCTACACCTTC | CASSWATNYGYTF
TRBJ1-1 | few | . | TRBV6-5 | TGTGCCAGCAGTTTGGACACCGGGAACACTGAAGCTTTCTTT | CASSLDTGNTEAFF
TRBJ1-5 | once | . | TRBV11-3 | TGTGCCAGCAGCTTAGGCAGGGGTTCGCCCCAGCATTTT | CASSLGRGSPQHF
TRBJ2-5 | . | . | TRBV7-7 | TGTGCTAGCAGCCCCGGGGCAGGAATCGTTGGAGGGAAAGAGACCCAGTACTTC | CASSPGAGIVGGKETQYF
TRBJ1-2 | . | . | TRBV7-9 | TGTTCCAGCAGCTTGCGGGTGGATGGCTACACCTTC | CSSSLRVDGYTF
TRBJ1-4 | . | . | TRBV7-6 | TGTGCCAGCAGCCCTACTGGCAGGTCCGCTATTCAAAAACTGTTTTTT | CASSPTGRSAIQKLFF
TRBJ1-5 | . | . | TRBV12-5 | TGTGCTAGTGGAAGAGAGAGAAGCAATCAGCCCCAGCATTTT | CASGRERSNQPQHF
TRBJ1-6 | . | TRBD1 | TRBV10-3 | TGTGCCATCAAGACAGGGGTTCTCGATTCACCCCTCCACTTT | CAIKTGVLDSPLHF
TRBJ2-6 | . | TRBD2 | TRBV7-3 | TGTGCCAGCAGCTTCACTAGCGCCAGCTCTGGGGCCAACGTCCTGACTTTC | CASSFTSASSGANVLTF
TRBJ1-2 | . | . | TRBV7-2 | TGTGCCAGCACCATGAGCGGGGCAGATGGCTACACCTTC | CASTMSGADGYTF
TRBJ1-2 | few | . | TRBV5-4 | TGTGCCACCTCAGGGTCCAATGGCTACACCTTC | CATSGSNGYTF
TRBJ2-5 | . | TRBD1 | TRBV25-1 | TGTGCCAGCAGTGAACGGTGGGAGACAGGGGGGTCGGAGACCCAGTACTTC | CASSERWETGGSETQYF
TRBJ2-2 | . | . | TRBV29-1 | TGCAGCGGGGGGGTGGCTAGCGCGGTCGGGGAGCTGTTTTTT | CSGGVASAVGELFF
TRBJ2-6 | . | . | TRBV15 | TGTGCCACCAGCAGCGACAATTCTGGGGCCAACGTCCTGACTTTC | CATSSDNSGANVLTF
TRBJ1-2 | . | . | TRBV29-1 | TGCAGCGCCGGGGGCGCGGGGGCTAATGGCTACACCTTC | CSAGGAGANGYTF
TRBJ1-5 | few | . | TRBV5-8 | TGTGCCAGCAGCTTGCTCGCAGGGAATCAGCCCCAGCATTTT | CASSLLAGNQPQHF
TRBJ2-5 | . | . | TRBV4-1 | TGCGCCAGCAGCCGCAGCGAAGAGACCCAGTACTTC | CASSRSEETQYF
TRBJ1-2 | . | . | TRBV7-9 | TGTGCCAGCAGCTCCCTCGACAGGACTTACTTC | CASSSLDRTYF
TRBJ2-7 | . | . | TRBV14 | TGTGCCAGCAGCCCCTATGTAAAATACGAGCAGTACTTC | CASSPYVKYEQYF
TRBJ2-7 | once | TRBD2 | TRBV11-3 | TGTGCCAGCAGCCTGTCTGAGTTTTTGGCTAGCGGGGCCTACGAGCAGTACTTC | CASSLSEFLASGAYEQYF
TRBJ2-7 | . | TRBD1 | TRBV18 | TGTGCCAGCTCATCCCGACAGGGGTACGAGCAGTACTTC | CASSSRQGYEQYF
TRBJ2-7 | . | TRBD1 | TRBV9 | TGTGCCAGCAGCGCATCCGGGACAGGGGGCCTCGAGCAGTACTTC | CASSASGTGGLEQYF
TRBJ2-1 | . | TRBD1 | TRBV5-4 | TGTGCCAGCAGCTCGGGACAGGGGATATCCTACAATGAGCAGTTCTTC | CASSSGQGISYNEQFF
TRBJ2-7 | . | TRBD2 | TRBV5-1 | TGCGCCAGCAGCCGCGGGACTAGCGGGTCCTCCTACGAGCAGTACTTC | CASSRGTSGSSYEQYF
TRBJ2-3 | . | TRBD2 | TRBV9 | TGTGCCAGCAGCGACCTCCTAGCGGGGGGGCCAGGGGATACGCAGTATTTT | CASSDLLAGGPGDTQYF
TRBJ1-4 | . | TRBD1 | TRBV30 | TGTGCCGGCAACCGGGACAGGGGGGGCCTTAATGAAAAACTGTTTTTT | CAGNRDRGGLNEKLFF
TRBJ1-6 | . | TRBD1 | TRBV19 | TGTGCCAGTAGTATAGGACAGGGGGCACGAAATTCACCCCTCCACTTT | CASSIGQGARNSPLHF
TRBJ2-7 | . | TRBD2 | TRBV7-3 | TGTGCCAGCAGCGTTCTAGCGGGGAACTACGAGCAGTACTTC | CASSVLAGNYEQYF
TRBJ2-7 | . | TRBD1 | TRBV30 | TGTGCCTGGAACCTACAGGGGGCGGGGGAGCAGTACTTC | CAWNLQGAGEQYF
TRBJ2-7 | . | . | TRBV7-9 | TGTGCCAGCAGCTTATCAGGGAACTCCTACGAGCAGTACTTC | CASSLSGNSYEQYF
TRBJ2-7 | . | . | TRBV11-2 | TGTGCCAGCAGCTCACCCGGCTACGAGCAGTACTTC | CASSSPGYEQYF
TRBJ1-2 | . | TRBD1 | TRBV6-1 | TGTGCCAGCAGTGAGAGCGAGACAAAGGGACAGGGCTACGGCTACACCTTC | CASSESETKGQGYGYTF
TRBJ2-7 | once | . | TRBV29-1 | TGCAGCGTTGAAGTTGGGCCGCTAGGACAGAAACTCTACGAGCAGTACTTC | CSVEVGPLGQKLYEQYF
TRBJ2-7 | . | TRBD1 | TRBV19 | TGTGCCAGTAGTGGCCGGGACAGTACATACGAGCAGTACTTC | CASSGRDSTYEQYF
TRBJ2-4 | . | TRBD2 | TRBV30 | TGTGCCTGGAGTCATTCTTTGACTAGCGTAAAAAACATTCAGTACTTC | CAWSHSLTSVKNIQYF
TRBJ2-3 | . | . | TRBV7-2 | TGTGCCAGCAGCCTTAGGGGGAGGACTAGAATTGGAACAGATACGCAGTATTTT | CASSLRGRTRIGTDTQYF
TRBJ2-3 | . | TRBD2 | TRBV9 | TGTGCCAGCAGCGTGGAAGCGGGAGAGCCCACAGATACGCAGTATTTT | CASSVEAGEPTDTQYF
TRBJ2-1 | . | TRBD2 | TRBV7-6 | TGTGCCAGCAGCCCAGGACTAGATCATTTGAATGAGCAGTTCTTC | CASSPGLDHLNEQFF
TRBJ2-7 | . | TRBD2 | TRBV19 | TGTGCCAGTAGAAGAGAAGGCGGGGGTTCCTACGAGCAGTACTTC | CASRREGGGSYEQYF
TRBJ2-5 | once | TRBD2 | TRBV19 | TGTGCCAGTAGTCGGGGGGTCCAAGAGACCCAGTACTTC | CASSRGVQETQYF
TRBJ2-7 | . | . | TRBV7-9 | TGTGCCAGCAGCTTAGTGGGACACCACTCCTACGAGCAGTACTTC | CASSLVGHHSYEQYF
TRBJ2-7 | . | TRBD2 | TRBV5-6 | TGTGCCAGCAGCTTTCGGGCTAGCGGGGAATACGAGCAGTACTTC | CASSFRASGEYEQYF
TRBJ1-4 | . | TRBD1 | TRBV27 | TGTGCCAGCAGACAATCAGGGGGAGCTAATGAAAAACTGTTTTTT | CASRQSGGANEKLFF
TRBJ2-3 | . | TRBD1 | TRBV28 | TGTGCCACGGAAACGGGACAGGGAGCAGATACGCAGTATTTT | CATETGQGADTQYF
TRBJ2-1 | . | TRBD2 | TRBV5-6 | TGTGCCAGCAGCCTGTCACCCGGGACTAGCGGAACGGATGAGCAGTTCTTC | CASSLSPGTSGTDEQFF
TRBJ2-1 | . | TRBD2 | TRBV10-1 | TGCGCCAGAACCACTAGCGCGTCCTACAATGAGCAGTTCTTC | CARTTSASYNEQFF
TRBJ1-1 | . | TRBD1 | TRBV5-6 | TGTGCCAGCAGGCCCTGGGGACAGAGACGAATGGCTTTCTTT | CASRPWGQRRMAFF
TRBJ2-7 | . | TRBD2 | TRBV5-1 | TGCGCCAGCAGCTCCGGGACTAGCGGTACCTACGAGCAGTACTTC | CASSSGTSGTYEQYF
TRBJ2-1 | . | TRBD2 | TRBV7-8 | TGTGCCAGCAGCCTGGGGGGGGGTGCGTACAATGAGCAGTTCTTC | CASSLGGGAYNEQFF
TRBJ1-5 | . | . | TRBV19 | TGTGCCAGTAGTATAGTTTCCAGGGGCCATGGCAATCAGCCCCAGCATTTT | CASSIVSRGHGNQPQHF
TRBJ2-7 | . | . | TRBV30 | TGTGCCTGGAGTTATTTAGGGGATGGACGCTACGAGCAGTACTTC | CAWSYLGDGRYEQYF
TRBJ1-4 | . | TRBD1 | TRBV4-1 | TGCGCCAGCAGGCGGACAGGGACTGAAAAACTGTTTTTT | CASRRTGTEKLFF